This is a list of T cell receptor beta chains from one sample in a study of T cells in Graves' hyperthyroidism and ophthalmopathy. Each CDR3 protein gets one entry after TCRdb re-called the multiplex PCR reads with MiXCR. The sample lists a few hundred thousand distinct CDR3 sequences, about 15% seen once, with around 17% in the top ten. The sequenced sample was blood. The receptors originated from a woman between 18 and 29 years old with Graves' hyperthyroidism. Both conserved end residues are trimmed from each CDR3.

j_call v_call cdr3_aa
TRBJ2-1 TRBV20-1 SAGLSGSLNEQF
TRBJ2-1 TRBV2 ASSYDRGNYNEQF
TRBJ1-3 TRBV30 AWTREAPNTIY
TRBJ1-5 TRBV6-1 ASILGQGGQPQH
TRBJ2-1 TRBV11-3 ASSLAGGRAKEQF
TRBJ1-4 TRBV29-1 SVEDIGTGGEKLF
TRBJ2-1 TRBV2 ASSDPSDNEQF
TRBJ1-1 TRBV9 ASSVAGGVAEAF
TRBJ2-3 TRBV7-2 ASSQGWKREATDTQY
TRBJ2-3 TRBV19 ASSIVGLAATDTQY
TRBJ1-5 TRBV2 ASRRGVINNQPQH
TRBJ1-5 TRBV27 ASQRGGNQPQH
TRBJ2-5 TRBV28 ASSIAGGRAQY
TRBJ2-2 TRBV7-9 ANSPPSGSNTGELF
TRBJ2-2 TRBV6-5 ASSYPTSGTNTGELF
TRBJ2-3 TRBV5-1 ASSLRPPEVTDTQY
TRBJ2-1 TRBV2 ASIKDRGNEQF
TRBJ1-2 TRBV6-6 ASSYRPEAGSRDGYT
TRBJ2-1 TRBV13 ASSKGPMQF
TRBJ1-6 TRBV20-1 SARVPGRNSPLH
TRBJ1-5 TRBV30 AWSVHRGRQPQH
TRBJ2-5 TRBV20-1 SARGGTGFWETQY
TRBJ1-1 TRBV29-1 SVAPTANTEAF
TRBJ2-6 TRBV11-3 ASSRDLSGANVLT
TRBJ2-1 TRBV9 ASSVVQGSYNEQF
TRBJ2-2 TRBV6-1 ASSEPTGRTGELF
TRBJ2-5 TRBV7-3 ASSFSGSAGETQY
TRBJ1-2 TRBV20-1 SASQDRVGYT
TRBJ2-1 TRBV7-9 ASHPGLAAYNEQF
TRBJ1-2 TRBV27 ASSPREEFYGYT
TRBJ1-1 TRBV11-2 ASSTLGGVSEAF
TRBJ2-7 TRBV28 ASSLYFRLSDLSYEQY
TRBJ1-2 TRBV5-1 ASSLAQQGYYGYT
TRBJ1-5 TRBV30 AWSRDRFNQPQH
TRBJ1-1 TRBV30 AWSKITGRPEAF
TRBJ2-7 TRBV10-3 AISERQAYEQY
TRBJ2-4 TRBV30 AWSVGLDLAKNIQY
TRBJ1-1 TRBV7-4 ASSATQGAGNTEAF
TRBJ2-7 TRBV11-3 ASSSGWGGAEQY
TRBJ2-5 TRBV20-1 SARKTGTREETQY
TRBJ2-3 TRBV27 ASRTPSLGRQY
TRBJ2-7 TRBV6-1 ASTSPSSGRGDEQY
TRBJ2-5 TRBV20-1 SASRREETQY
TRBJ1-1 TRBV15 ATSRERGVNTEAF
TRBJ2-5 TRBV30 AWSGPSGQTQY
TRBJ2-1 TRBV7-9 ASSFGLGGSYNEQF
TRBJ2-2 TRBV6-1 ASRDRVGELF
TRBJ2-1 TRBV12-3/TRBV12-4 ASSLSGGAVKNEQF
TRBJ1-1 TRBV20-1 SASRARDTEAF
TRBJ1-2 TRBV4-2 ASSQESQGGYGYT
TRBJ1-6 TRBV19 ASKGGSSYNSPLH
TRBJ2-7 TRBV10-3 AVGTSGYSYEQY